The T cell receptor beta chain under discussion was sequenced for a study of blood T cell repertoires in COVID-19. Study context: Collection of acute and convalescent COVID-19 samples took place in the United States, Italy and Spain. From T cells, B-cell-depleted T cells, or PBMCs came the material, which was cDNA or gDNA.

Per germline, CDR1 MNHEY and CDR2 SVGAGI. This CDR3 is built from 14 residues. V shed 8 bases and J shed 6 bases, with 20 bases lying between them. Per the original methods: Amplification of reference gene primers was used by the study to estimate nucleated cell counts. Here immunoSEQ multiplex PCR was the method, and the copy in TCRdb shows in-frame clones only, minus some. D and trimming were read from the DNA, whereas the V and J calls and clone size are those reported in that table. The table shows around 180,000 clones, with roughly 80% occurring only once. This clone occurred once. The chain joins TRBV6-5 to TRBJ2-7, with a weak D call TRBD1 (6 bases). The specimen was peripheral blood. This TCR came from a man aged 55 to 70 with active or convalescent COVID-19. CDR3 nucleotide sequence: TGTGCCAGCCCGGTAGGGACATGGCCAGGCGAGCAGTACTTC. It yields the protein CASPVGTWPGEQYF.